These 16 T cell receptor beta chains were sequenced from one sample in a study of T cell repertoires in cytomegalovirus infection (dated by TCRdb to 2018 to 2020). The treatment or condition label of this sample denotes: in vitro stimulation with specific CMV peptide epitopes to enrich CMV-specific T cells. No antigen is known for these receptors. Sequencing used an Illumina HiSeq 1500. TCRdb reanalyzed the raw reads on its own, using fastp at Q25 for trimming and MiXCR for clone calling, and kept in-frame beta chains. Identical CDR3 protein sequences are pooled into one entry, listed with their most common genes and DNA. This sample holds approximately 120,000 distinct CDR3 sequences; approximately 30% were observed only once. Of the sample, 58% is held by the ten largest clones. Sample: CD8+ T cells from cultured PBMCs, taken from culture after CMV antigen stimulation. The source is a human donor in good health (CMV status not recorded). Some clones in this sample may be carry-over from other donors' samples.

The CDR3 region is CASQGGGNINYGYTF. CDR3 bases: TGTGCCAGCCAGGGCGGCGGGAATATTAACTATGGCTACACCTTC. The chain joins TRBV19 to TRBJ1-2, with D possibly TRBD1 on 5 matching bases. The V gene lost 9 bases and the J gene lost 1 base, with 18 bases spanning the gap. CDR1 LNHDA and CDR2 SQIVND come from the germline V gene (reference sequence). CDR3 length: 15 amino acids. The variable domain in full, with the rest retrieved from reference TRBV19 and TRBJ1-2, is DGGITQSPKYLFRKEGQNVTLSCEQNLNHDAMYWYRQDPGQGLRLIYYSQIVNDFQKGDIAEGYSVSREKKESFPLTVTSAQKNPTAFYLCASQGGGNINYGYTFGSGTRLTVV.

A few counts support this clonotype. The chain joins TRBV6-5 to TRBJ1-6; tentative D call: TRBD1 (6 bases). The V gene's germline CDR1 is MNHEY and CDR2 SVGAGI. The CDR3 covers 17 residues. Trimming removed 0 bases from V and 2 bases from J, with 11 bases in between. The DNA of the CDR3 is TGTGCCAGCAGTTACTCATCCGGGGGCACCTATAATTCACCCCTCCACTTT. Its protein is CASSYSSGGTYNSPLHF.

V usage is TRBV20-1 and J usage is TRBJ2-1; tentative D call: TRBD2 (6 bases). The CDR3 covers 16 residues. CDR1 is DFQATT and CDR2 is SNEGSKA in the germline V gene (reference sequence). Trimming took off 6 bases at V and 0 bases at J, with 18 bases between the two ends. Written as DNA, the CDR3 is TGCAGTGCCGGGCCCCTAGCGAGGAGCTCCTACAATGAGCAGTTCTTC. It encodes CSAGPLARSSYNEQFF.

This chain connects TRBV4-1 to TRBJ1-1; D call uncertain. This CDR3 region has 16 residues. Trimming removed 0 bases from V and 6 bases from J, with 17 bases in between. CDR1 is MGHRA, CDR2 YSYEKL, per germline. The CDR3, as DNA: TGCGCCAGCAGCCAAGATACCCAAGGCCTTCCCCCTGAAGCTTTCTTT. It yields the protein CASSQDTQGLPPEAFF.

V gene TRBV12-5 combines with J gene TRBJ1-1; D gene unclear. This CDR3 has 12 residues. Germline CDR1 reads LGHNT; CDR2 reads FRNRAP. V lost 1 base and J lost 8, with 8 bases in between. The DNA of the CDR3 is TGTGCTAGTGGTTTGGGGAACAGAGAAGCTTTCTTT. It specifies CASGLGNREAFF.

This CDR3 reads CASSSLGELGGELFF. CDR3 coding DNA: TGTGCCAGCAGCTCGTTGGGAGAACTCGGCGGGGAGCTGTTTTTT. This chain uses TRBV7-9 with TRBJ2-2; tentative D call: TRBD2 (5 bases). The V and J ends lost 4 bases and 7 bases respectively, with 16 bases between them. This CDR3 is 15 amino acids long. Germline values: CDR1 SEHNR, CDR2 FQNEAQ (reference sequence).

This chain joins TRBV2 and TRBJ2-5, with D possibly being TRBD2 (7 bases). Germline V gene sequence: CDR1 SNHLY, CDR2 FYNNEI. Trimming shortened V by 7 bases and J by 2 bases, and 17 bases separated the two germline ends. The CDR3 contains 15 residues. CDR3 in DNA: TGTGCCAGCACTCGGAACGGGGGGACACAAGAGACCCAGTACTTC. Translation: CASTRNGGTQETQYF.

This clonotype was detected many times. V and J are TRBV7-2 and TRBJ1-5; D might be TRBD1 (5 bases). V lost 0 bases, J lost 1 base, and 13 bases lay in between. The length of the CDR3 is 17 residues. Germline CDR1 and CDR2: SGHTA and FQGNSA. In DNA form, the CDR3 reads TGTGCCAGCAGCTTAGCCCGTTGGTGGGGGAGCAATCAGCCCCAGCATTTT. Translating gives CASSLARWWGSNQPQHF.

This clonotype showed up just a few times. V usage is TRBV7-8 and J usage is TRBJ2-7; TRBD2 matches 9 bases. Germline values: CDR1 SGHVS, CDR2 FQNEAQ. V shed 1 base and J 2 bases; nucleotides not matched to a gene: 6. The length of the CDR3 is 16 residues. CDR3 DNA: TGTGCCAGCAGCTTAGTGTCGCCTAGCGGGACCTACGAGCAGTACTTC. Protein product: CASSLVSPSGTYEQYF.

V gene TRBV7-2 combines with J gene TRBJ1-1; D uncertain. Germline V gene data show CDR1 as SGHTA and CDR2 as FQGNSA. With 3 bases removed from V and 7 bases from J, the gap between germline ends came to 12 bases. CDR3 size: 13 residues. The CDR3 here is CASSFGFPGEAFF. The CDR3 nucleotides are TGTGCCAGCAGCTTTGGATTTCCAGGTGAAGCTTTCTTT.

This clonotype came up a few times. The chain carries TRBV29-1 and TRBJ1-1, with D hard to call. Germline CDR1 reads SQVTM; CDR2 reads ANQGSEA. The CDR3 loop spans 12 amino acids. Trimming stripped 7 bases from V and 0 bases from J, with 9 bases between. The CDR3 DNA sequence: TGCAGCGCTGAGGGTCTGAACACTGAAGCTTTCTTT. Residues: CSAEGLNTEAFF.

The V gene is TRBV4-3, the J gene TRBJ1-1; D is uncertain. There are 13 residues in the CDR3. Trimming stripped 8 bases from V and 2 bases from J, with 12 bases between. Germline values: CDR1 LGHNA, CDR2 YSLEER. The CDR3 sequence: CASSAARNTEAFF. The CDR3, as DNA: TGCGCCAGCTCGGCAGCGCGTAACACTGAAGCTTTCTTT.

The chain recombines TRBV2 with TRBJ1-5; 9 nucleotides line up with TRBD1. Trimming cost V 3 bases and J 2 bases; bases outside gene matches: 5. The CDR3 runs 16 residues. Germline CDR1 is SNHLY and CDR2 is FYNNEI. The CDR3, as DNA: TGTGCCAGCAGTGAGACGGGACAGGGCGGCAATCAGCCCCAGCATTTT. It yields the protein CASSETGQGGNQPQHF.

This sequence joins TRBV7-9 and TRBJ2-1; D unresolved. Deletions cut 1 base from V and 7 bases from J, with 11 bases between. Germline CDR1 reads SEHNR; CDR2 reads FQNEAQ (reference sequence). This CDR3 has 14 residues. In DNA, the CDR3 is TGTGCCAGCAGCTTAGAGGTTTCGTGGAATGAGCAGTTCTTC. It is translated as CASSLEVSWNEQFF.

There are a few counts of this clonotype. This chain joins TRBV6-1 and TRBJ2-1; D perhaps matches TRBD2 (6 bases). Germline V CDR1 and CDR2: MNHNS, SASEGT. V was cut by 8 bases and J by 2 bases, with 13 bases left in between. The length of the CDR3 is 14 residues. The chain's CDR3 is CASSVTSPYNEQFF. CDR3 nucleotide sequence: TGTGCCAGCTCGGTGACTAGTCCCTACAATGAGCAGTTCTTC.

The V call is TRBV6-1, the J call TRBJ2-3; no reliable D call. Germline V lookup: CDR1 MNHNS, CDR2 SASEGT. The CDR3 covers 14 residues. V was cut by 5 bases and J by 6 bases, with 15 bases left in between. The CDR3 nucleotides are TGTGCCAGCAGTTACGACCCTCTAGGGGATACGCAGTATTTT. It encodes CASSYDPLGDTQYF.